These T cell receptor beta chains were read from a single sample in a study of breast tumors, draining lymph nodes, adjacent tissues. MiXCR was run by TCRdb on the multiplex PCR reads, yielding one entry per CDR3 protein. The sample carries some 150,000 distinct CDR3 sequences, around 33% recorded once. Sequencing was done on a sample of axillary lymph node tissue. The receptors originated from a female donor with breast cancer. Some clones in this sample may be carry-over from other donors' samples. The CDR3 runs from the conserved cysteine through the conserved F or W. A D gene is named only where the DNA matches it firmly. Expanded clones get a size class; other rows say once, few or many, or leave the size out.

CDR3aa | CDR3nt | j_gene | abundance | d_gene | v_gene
CASSYSDNQPQHF | TGTGCCAGCAGTTACTCGGACAATCAGCCCCAGCATTTT | TRBJ1-5 | many | - | TRBV6-5
CASSPDWPMGQFWHF | TGTGCCAGCAGCCCGGATTGGCCAATGGGACAGTTTTGGCATTTT | TRBJ1-5 | many | TRBD1 | TRBV28
CASSPTGIYEQHF | TGTGCCAGCAGTCCCACAGGGATCTACGAGCAGCACTTC | TRBJ2-7 | - | - | TRBV12-3/TRBV12-4
CASIPTSGGYNEQFF | TGTGCCAGCATTCCGACTAGCGGTGGCTACAATGAGCAGTTCTTC | TRBJ2-1 | many | TRBD2 | TRBV6-1
CASHRGGTPNTQYF | TGTGCCAGCCATCGAGGAGGAACCCCCAATACGCAGTATTTT | TRBJ2-3 | - | - | TRBV6-5
CATNSGRTNNEQFF | TGTGCCACAAATAGCGGGAGAACCAACAATGAGCAGTTCTTC | TRBJ2-1 | - | TRBD2 | TRBV19
CASSTGRNDGGDTQYF | TGCGCCAGCAGCACAGGGCGAAACGATGGGGGAGATACGCAGTATTTT | TRBJ2-3 | many | - | TRBV5-1
CARRGTGVNNSPLHF | TGTGCCCGAAGGGGGACAGGGGTCAATAATTCACCCCTCCACTTT | TRBJ1-6 | - | TRBD1 | TRBV19
CSVLADPCEQYF | TGCAGTGTGCTAGCCGACCCCTGCGAGCAGTACTTC | TRBJ2-7 | many | - | TRBV20-1
CASIGETYEQYF | TGTGCCAGCATCGGGGAGACCTACGAGCAGTACTTC | TRBJ2-7 | few | - | TRBV11-3
CASSGNRVDYEQYF | TGTGCCAGCAGTGGGAACAGGGTGGATTACGAGCAGTACTTC | TRBJ2-7 | many | - | TRBV2
CASSEQGQGGEQYF | TGTGCCAGCAGTGAACAGGGACAGGGTGGCGAGCAGTACTTC | TRBJ2-7 | many | TRBD1 | TRBV6-1
CSVGDKVYEQYF | TGCAGCGTTGGCGACAAGGTCTACGAGCAGTACTTC | TRBJ2-7 | many | - | TRBV29-1
CASNYGQSTDTQYF | TGTGCCAGCAACTACGGGCAGAGCACAGATACGCAGTATTTT | TRBJ2-3 | - | - | TRBV5-8
CASSHSRAANTGELFF | TGTGCCAGCAGTCACTCGAGGGCAGCGAACACCGGGGAGCTGTTTTTT | TRBJ2-2 | few | - | TRBV6-6
CAGGPLAGGRRNSPLHF | TGTGCCGGTGGTCCCCTTGCAGGGGGCAGGAGGAATTCACCCCTCCACTTT | TRBJ1-6 | - | TRBD1 | TRBV19
CASRSGGYGNEQFF | TGTGCCAGCCGGTCAGGGGGCTATGGAAATGAGCAGTTCTTC | TRBJ2-1 | many | TRBD1 | TRBV6-5